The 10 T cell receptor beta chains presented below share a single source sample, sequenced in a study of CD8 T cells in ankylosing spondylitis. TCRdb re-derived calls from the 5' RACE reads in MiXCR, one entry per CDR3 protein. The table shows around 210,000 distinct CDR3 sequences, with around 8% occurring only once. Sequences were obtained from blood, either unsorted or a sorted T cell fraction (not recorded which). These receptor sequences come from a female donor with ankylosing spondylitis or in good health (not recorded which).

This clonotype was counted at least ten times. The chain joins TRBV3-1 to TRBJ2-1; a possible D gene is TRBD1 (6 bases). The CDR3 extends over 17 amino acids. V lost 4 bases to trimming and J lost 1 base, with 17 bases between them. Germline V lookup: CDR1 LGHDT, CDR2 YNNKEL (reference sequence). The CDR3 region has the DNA TGTGCCAGCAGCCTCCAGGGGACGGCGATTTCCTACAATGAGCAGTTCTTC. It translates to CASSLQGTAISYNEQFF.

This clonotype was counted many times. DNA for the CDR3: TGTGCCAGCAGCTTGGCTAGAGGTGTCGATGAGCAGTTCTTC. Its protein is CASSLARGVDEQFF. This chain connects TRBV5-5 to TRBJ2-1; no reliable D call. V lost 0 bases, J lost 8 bases, and 12 bases lay in between. CDR1 SGHKS and CDR2 YYEKEE come from the germline V gene (reference sequence). The CDR3 extends over 14 amino acids.

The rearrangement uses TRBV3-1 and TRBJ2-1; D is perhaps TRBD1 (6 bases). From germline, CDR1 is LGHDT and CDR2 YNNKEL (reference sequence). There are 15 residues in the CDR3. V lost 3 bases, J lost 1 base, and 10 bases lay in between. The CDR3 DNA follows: TGTGCCAGCAGCCAGAGGGACACTTCCTACAATGAGCAGTTCTTC. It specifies CASSQRDTSYNEQFF.

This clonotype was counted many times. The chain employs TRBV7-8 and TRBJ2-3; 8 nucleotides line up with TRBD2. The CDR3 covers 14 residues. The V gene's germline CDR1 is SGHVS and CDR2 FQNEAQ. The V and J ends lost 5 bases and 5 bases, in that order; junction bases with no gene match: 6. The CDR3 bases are TGTGCCAGCAGCGAAAGCGGGAGTGGAGATACGCAGTATTTT. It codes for CASSESGSGDTQYF.

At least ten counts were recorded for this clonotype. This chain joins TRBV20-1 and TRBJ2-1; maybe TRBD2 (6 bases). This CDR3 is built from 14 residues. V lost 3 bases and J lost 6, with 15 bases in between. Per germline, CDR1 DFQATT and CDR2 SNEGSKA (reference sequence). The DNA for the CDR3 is TGCAGTGCTAGTTTTGGGGGACTTCCCAATGAGCAGTTCTTC. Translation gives CSASFGGLPNEQFF.

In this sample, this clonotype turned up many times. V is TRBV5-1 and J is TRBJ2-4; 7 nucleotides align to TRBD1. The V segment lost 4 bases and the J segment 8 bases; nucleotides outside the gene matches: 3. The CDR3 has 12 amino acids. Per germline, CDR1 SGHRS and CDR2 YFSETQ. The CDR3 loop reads CASSRGQDIQYF. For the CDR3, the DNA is TGCGCCAGCAGCCGAGGACAGGACATTCAGTACTTC. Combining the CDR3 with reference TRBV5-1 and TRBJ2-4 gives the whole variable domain KAGVTQTPRYLIKTRGQQVTLSCSPISGHRSVSWYQQTPGQGLQFLFEYFSETQRNKGNFPGRFSGRQFSNSRSEMNVSTLELGDSALYLCASSRGQDIQYFGAGTRLSVL.

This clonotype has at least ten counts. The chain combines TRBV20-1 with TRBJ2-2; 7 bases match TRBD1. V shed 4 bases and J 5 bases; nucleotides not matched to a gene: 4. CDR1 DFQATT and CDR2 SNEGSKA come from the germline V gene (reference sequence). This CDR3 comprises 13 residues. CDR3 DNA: TGCAGTGCTATAAGCAGGGGGACCGGGGAGCTGTTTTTT. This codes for CSAISRGTGELFF.

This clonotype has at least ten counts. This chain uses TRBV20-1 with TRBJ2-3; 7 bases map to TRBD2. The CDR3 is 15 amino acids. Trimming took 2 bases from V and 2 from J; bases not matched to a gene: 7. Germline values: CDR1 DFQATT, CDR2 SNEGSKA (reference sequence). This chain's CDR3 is CSARPPSGTTDTQYF. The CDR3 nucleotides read TGCAGTGCTAGACCCCCTAGCGGTACCACAGATACGCAGTATTTT.

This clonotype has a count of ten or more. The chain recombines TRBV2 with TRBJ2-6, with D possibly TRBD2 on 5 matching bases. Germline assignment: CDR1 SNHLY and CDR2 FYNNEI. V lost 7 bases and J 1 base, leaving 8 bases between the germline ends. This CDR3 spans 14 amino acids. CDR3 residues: CASMRGSGANVLTF. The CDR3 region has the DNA TGTGCCAGCATGAGAGGGTCTGGGGCCAACGTCCTGACTTTC.

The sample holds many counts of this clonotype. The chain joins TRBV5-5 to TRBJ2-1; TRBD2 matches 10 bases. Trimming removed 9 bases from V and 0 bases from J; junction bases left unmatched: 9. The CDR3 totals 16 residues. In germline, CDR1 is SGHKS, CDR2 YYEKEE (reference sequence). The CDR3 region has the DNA TGTGCCACCAGACGGACTAGCGGTTTCTCCTACAATGAGCAGTTCTTC. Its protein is CATRRTSGFSYNEQFF.